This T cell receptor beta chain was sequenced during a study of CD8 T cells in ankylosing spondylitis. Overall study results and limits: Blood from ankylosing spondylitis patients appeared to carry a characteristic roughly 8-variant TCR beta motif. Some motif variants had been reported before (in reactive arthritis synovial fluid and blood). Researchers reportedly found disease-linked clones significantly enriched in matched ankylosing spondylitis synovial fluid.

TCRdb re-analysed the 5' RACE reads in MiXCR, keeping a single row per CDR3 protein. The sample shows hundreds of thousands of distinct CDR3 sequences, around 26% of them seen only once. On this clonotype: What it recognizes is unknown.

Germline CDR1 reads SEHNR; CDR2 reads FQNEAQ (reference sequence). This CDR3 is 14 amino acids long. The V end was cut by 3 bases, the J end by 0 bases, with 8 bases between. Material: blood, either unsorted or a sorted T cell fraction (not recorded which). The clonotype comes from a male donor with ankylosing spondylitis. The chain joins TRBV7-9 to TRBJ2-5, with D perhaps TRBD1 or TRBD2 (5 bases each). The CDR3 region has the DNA TGTGCCAGCAGCTTTAGGGGAGACCAAGAGACCCAGTACTTC. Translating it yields CASSFRGDQETQYF. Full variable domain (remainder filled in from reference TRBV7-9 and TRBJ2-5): DTGVSQNPRHKITKRGQNVTFRCDPISEHNRLYWYRQTLGQGPEFLTYFQNEAQLEKSRLLSDRFSAERPKGSFSTLEIQRTEQGDSAMYLCASSFRGDQETQYFGPGTRLLVL.